This TCR beta chain was identified during a study of shared clonotypes between healthy human individuals. Across the study: Two female and a few male donors aged 18 to 49 were enrolled.

Study-wide findings and caveats: Generation probability values for non-shared clonotypes were lower than those for clonotypes shared by all four donors. The represented genetic and exposure-history diversity was limited by the small number of donors.

Sequencing used immunoSEQ multiplex PCR; TCRdb keeps in-frame clones, though not all of them. This sample has a few million clones, with 90% to 95% found just once. As for this clone: Its antigen is currently unknown. This sample includes further DNA sequences coding for the same CDR3.

V dropped 1 base and J dropped 7; count of bases not matched to a gene: 2. CDR1 and CDR2 (germline): SGDLS, YYNGEE. The length of the CDR3 is 12 residues. The TCR originated in a man aged 18 to 29 in good health. Some clones in this sample may be carry-over from other donors' samples. The V call is TRBV9, the J call TRBJ2-7, with 7 bases that match TRBD2. The material sequenced was naive CD4+ T cells from PBMCs. Specified subset: CD45RA+ positively selected. CDR3 sequence (DNA): TGTGCCAGCAGCGTATGGGGAGGGGAGCAGTACTTC. As protein: CASSVWGGEQYF.